Shown below are 23 T cell receptor beta chains from a single sample sequenced in a study of cytomegalovirus exposure and HLA in healthy donors. Sequencing used immunoSEQ multiplex PCR; TCRdb keeps in-frame clones, though not all of them. The sample lists fewer than 150,000 clones; 88% were seen once. The sequencing sample was made of PBMCs. The receptors shown here come from a man aged 18 to 30 in good health and CMV-seropositive.

A word on this clone: One junction end does not reproduce the germline sequence, and a read error may be involved. The chain joins TRBV18 to TRBJ2-7; TRBD1 or TRBD2 may be the D gene (6 bases each). The CDR3 has 14 amino acids. Germline CDR1 reads KGHSH; CDR2 reads LQKENI. The DNA for the CDR3 is TGTGCCAGCTCCCCACAGGGAGGTCTCTACGAGCAGTACTTC. As protein: CASSPQGGLYEQYF.

The CDR3 here is CASTAGPQETQYF. The CDR3 DNA follows: TGTGCCAGCACCGCAGGGCCCCAAGAGACCCAGTACTTC. The V and J genes are TRBV6-5 and TRBJ2-5; D may be TRBD1 (5 bases). The CDR3 has 13 residues. V lost 7 bases and J lost 1, with 10 bases in between. Germline V gene lookup returns CDR1 MNHEY and CDR2 SVGAGI.

The rearrangement joins TRBV2 to TRBJ2-5; D may be TRBD2 (7 bases). The germline V gene has CDR1 SNHLY and CDR2 FYNNEI. Trimming removed 8 bases at V and 4 bases at J, with 26 bases between. The CDR3 has 17 amino acids. For the CDR3, the DNA is TGTGCCAGCTTGTATGGGGGGGGCGGTCGATTGGGAGAGACCCAGTACTTC. Protein: CASLYGGGGRLGETQYF.

V gene TRBV7-2 combines with J gene TRBJ1-5, with 9 bases aligning to TRBD1. Germline lookup yields CDR1 SGHTA and CDR2 FQGNSA. The CDR3 has 14 residues. The V segment lost 1 base and the J segment 6 bases; nucleotides outside the gene matches: 1. In nucleotides, the CDR3 is TGTGCCAGCAGCTTAGGGACAGGGGTTCAGCCCCAGCATTTT. It specifies CASSLGTGVQPQHF.

This clone was seen more than once but under ten times. V and J are TRBV6-1 and TRBJ1-6; TRBD1 agrees at 11 bases. This CDR3 contains 17 residues. Trimming at V came to 4 bases and at J to 1 base, leaving 3 bases not matched to a gene. Germline CDR1 and CDR2: MNHNS and SASEGT. CDR3 in amino acids: CASSAGQGASYNSPLHF. CDR3 sequence (DNA): TGTGCCAGCAGTGCCGGACAGGGGGCATCCTATAATTCACCCCTCCACTTT.

The V gene is TRBV2, the J gene TRBJ1-1; no reliable D call. This CDR3 contains 13 residues. The germline CDR1 and CDR2 sequences are SNHLY and FYNNEI. Trimming stripped 6 bases from V and 1 base from J, with 9 bases between. The CDR3 here is CASRKSGNTEAFF. The DNA for the CDR3 is TGTGCCAGCAGGAAGAGTGGGAACACTGAAGCTTTCTTT.

The rearrangement links TRBV19 to TRBJ1-5; 7 bases are a match to TRBD1. The CDR3 loop spans 15 amino acids. Per the germline V gene, CDR1 is LNHDA and CDR2 is SQIVND (reference sequence). V shed 7 bases and J 4 bases; nucleotides not matched to a gene: 10. CDR3 loop: CASTLSSRGNQPQHF. The CDR3, as DNA: TGTGCCAGTACCCTCAGCTCCAGGGGGAATCAGCCCCAGCATTTT.

The V and J genes are TRBV19 and TRBJ2-1; 11 positions agree with TRBD2. The CDR3 totals 16 residues. In germline, CDR1 is LNHDA, CDR2 SQIVND (reference sequence). V shed 3 bases, J shed 7 bases, and the junction held 8 bases outside the gene matches. The CDR3 nucleotides are TGTGCCAGTAGTATCCTAGAACTAGCGGGAGAAAATGAGCAGTTCTTC. This sequence encodes CASSILELAGENEQFF. Full variable domain (missing parts from reference TRBV19 and TRBJ2-1): DGGITQSPKYLFRKEGQNVTLSCEQNLNHDAMYWYRQDPGQGLRLIYYSQIVNDFQKGDIAEGYSVSREKKESFPLTVTSAQKNPTAFYLCASSILELAGENEQFFGPGTRLTVL.

The chain uses TRBV10-3 and TRBJ2-7, with a possible D match to TRBD1 (5 bases). This CDR3 region has 15 residues. The germline V and J ends were trimmed by 0 bases and 2 bases, with 11 bases remaining between them. Germline values: CDR1 ENHRY, CDR2 SYGVKD. CDR3 bases: TGTGCCATCAGTGAGTCGCAGGGAACTCCCTACGAGCAGTACTTC. As protein: CAISESQGTPYEQYF.

This chain joins TRBV18 and TRBJ1-2; TRBD1 matches 8 bases. Trimming cost V 2 bases and J 6 bases; bases outside gene matches: 5. This CDR3 has 14 residues. CDR1 is KGHSH, CDR2 LQKENI, per germline. CDR3: CASSPRGQENGYTF. The CDR3 bases are TGTGCCAGCTCACCAAGGGGACAGGAGAATGGCTACACCTTC.

V usage is TRBV6-1 and J usage is TRBJ1-5; D is ambiguous. V was pared by 8 bases and J by 5 bases, with 16 bases between. The CDR3 is 14 amino acids. CDR1 is MNHNS and CDR2 is SASEGT in the germline V gene. The CDR3 here is CASSLEGWDQPQHF. DNA for the CDR3: TGTGCCAGCTCCCTCGAGGGTTGGGATCAGCCCCAGCATTTT.

The chain links TRBV7-9 to TRBJ1-2, with 10 bases aligning to TRBD1. Germline loops: CDR1 SEHNR, CDR2 FQNEAQ (reference sequence). After removal of 4 bases from V and 4 bases from J, the junction contained 9 bases not matched to a gene. The CDR3 runs to 16 residues. The CDR3 nucleotides are TGTGCCAGCAGCTCGATGGACAGGGGGGAGGCCTATGGCTACACCTTC. Protein sequence: CASSSMDRGEAYGYTF.

The V call is TRBV4-1, the J call TRBJ1-1; 10 nucleotides line up with TRBD1. Per the germline V gene, CDR1 is MGHRA and CDR2 is YSYEKL. This CDR3 is 16 amino acids long. Unmatched junction bases numbered 7, after V lost 3 bases and J lost 3 bases. The CDR3 here is CASSHPRGQGYTEAFF. The CDR3, as DNA: TGCGCCAGCAGCCATCCCCGGGGACAGGGGTACACTGAAGCTTTCTTT.

The V call is TRBV7-8, the J call TRBJ1-1; TRBD1 is a possible D gene (5 bases). Germline CDR1 is SGHVS and CDR2 is FQNEAQ. The V end was cut by 0 bases, the J end by 8 bases, with 13 bases between. The CDR3 is 14 residues long. CDR3 loop: CASSLAEGLYEAFF. The DNA of the CDR3 is TGTGCCAGCAGCTTAGCGGAGGGACTTTACGAAGCTTTCTTT.

The gene calls are TRBV2 and TRBJ1-1; 8 positions match TRBD1. There are 13 residues in the CDR3. Unmatched junction bases numbered 3, after V lost 6 bases and J lost 3 bases. CDR1 and CDR2 from the germline V gene are SNHLY and FYNNEI. The CDR3 nucleotides read TGTGCCAGCAGCAGGGGGCGCGACACTGAAGCTTTCTTT. It translates to CASSRGRDTEAFF. The full variable domain, its missing parts supplied by reference TRBV2 and TRBJ1-1, is EPEVTQTPSHQVTQMGQEVILRCVPISNHLYFYWYRQILGQKVEFLVSFYNNEISEKSEIFDDQFSVERPDGSNFTLKIRSTKLEDSAMYFCASSRGRDTEAFFGQGTRLTVV.

The rearrangement joins TRBV11-2 to TRBJ1-2; D gene unclear. The CDR3 totals 14 residues. Per germline, CDR1 SGHAT and CDR2 FQNNGV. The ends were cut back, 1 base at V and 8 bases at J, with 14 bases in the middle. CDR3 sequence: CASSLAHLVVGYTF. As DNA, the CDR3 is TGTGCCAGCAGCTTAGCCCACTTGGTTGTGGGCTACACCTTC.

The table lists this clone with a count of one. The genes are TRBV5-1 and TRBJ1-1, with TRBD1 as a possible D gene (6 bases). V lost 0 bases to trimming and J lost 1 base, with 13 bases between them. Looked up from germline, CDR1 is SGHRS and CDR2 is YFSETQ. The CDR3 runs to 16 residues. The chain's CDR3 is CASSLVSGGANTEAFF. The CDR3 DNA is TGCGCCAGCAGCTTGGTATCTGGGGGCGCGAACACTGAAGCTTTCTTT.

J is TRBJ1-2 and V is TRBV11-2; TRBD1 is a possible D gene (6 bases). The CDR3 extends over 13 amino acids. CDR1 is SGHAT, CDR2 FQNNGV, per germline. V lost 6 bases and J 2 bases, leaving 10 bases between the germline ends. CDR3 loop: CASSPDRNYGYTF. The CDR3, as DNA: TGTGCCAGCAGTCCAGACAGGAACTATGGCTACACCTTC.

The V call is TRBV2, the J call TRBJ1-1; the match to TRBD1 covers 10 bases. CDR1 SNHLY and CDR2 FYNNEI come from the germline V gene. The CDR3 consists of 17 residues. V shed 4 bases and J 0 bases; nucleotides not matched to a gene: 8. In nucleotides, the CDR3 is TGTGCCAGCAGTGGGACAGGGGGTAAACCAATGAACACTGAAGCTTTCTTT. Amino acids: CASSGTGGKPMNTEAFF.

The rearrangement links TRBV5-5 to TRBJ1-4, with D tentatively TRBD1 (6 bases). Per germline, CDR1 SGHKS and CDR2 YYEKEE (reference sequence). The CDR3 consists of 14 residues. Trimming cost V 0 bases and J 8 bases, with 11 bases left between them. In nucleotides, the CDR3 is TGTGCCAGCAGCTTGGCACAGGGAAGAGAAAAACTGTTTTTT. Amino acid sequence: CASSLAQGREKLFF.

The chain joins TRBV6-5 to TRBJ1-2; D perhaps matches TRBD1 (5 bases). The CDR3 extends over 16 amino acids. Germline CDR1 is MNHEY and CDR2 is SVGAGI. V lost 0 bases to trimming and J lost 0 bases, with 11 bases between them. CDR3 loop: CASSYSRQLANYGYTF. In DNA form, the CDR3 reads TGTGCCAGCAGTTACTCTCGACAGCTCGCTAACTATGGCTACACCTTC.

The chain is built from TRBV19 and TRBJ1-6, with D possibly matching TRBD1 (5 bases). There are 12 residues in the CDR3. V was trimmed by 9 bases and J by 10 bases, leaving 13 bases between them. Per the germline V gene, CDR1 is LNHDA and CDR2 is SQIVND (reference sequence). CDR3 bases: TGTGCCAGCGCAGGGAACAACTCACCCCTCCACTTT. Translation gives CASAGNNSPLHF.

This chain uses TRBV19 with TRBJ2-7; TRBD1 matches 8 bases. Trimming cost V 10 bases and J 1 base; bases outside gene matches: 9. The germline gives CDR1 LNHDA, CDR2 SQIVND (reference sequence). This CDR3 contains 14 residues. The CDR3 protein is CATHKTGESYEQYF. The CDR3 coding sequence is TGTGCCACCCATAAGACAGGGGAATCCTACGAGCAGTACTTC.